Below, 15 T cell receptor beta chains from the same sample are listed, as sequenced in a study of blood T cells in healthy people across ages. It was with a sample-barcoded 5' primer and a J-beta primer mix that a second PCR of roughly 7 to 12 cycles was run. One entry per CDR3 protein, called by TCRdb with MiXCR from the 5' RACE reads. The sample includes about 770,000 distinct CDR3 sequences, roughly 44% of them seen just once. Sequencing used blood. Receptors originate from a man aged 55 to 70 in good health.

The CDR3 coding sequence is TGTGCCAGCACCGTTGGGGGGGCGAATAATGAGCAGTTCTTC. It encodes CASTVGGANNEQFF. This sequence joins TRBV7-9 and TRBJ2-1; the D gene is possibly TRBD2 (7 bases). This CDR3 comprises 14 residues. Germline CDR1 reads SEHNR; CDR2 reads FQNEAQ (reference sequence). The ends were cut back, 7 bases at V and 7 bases at J, with 17 bases in the middle.

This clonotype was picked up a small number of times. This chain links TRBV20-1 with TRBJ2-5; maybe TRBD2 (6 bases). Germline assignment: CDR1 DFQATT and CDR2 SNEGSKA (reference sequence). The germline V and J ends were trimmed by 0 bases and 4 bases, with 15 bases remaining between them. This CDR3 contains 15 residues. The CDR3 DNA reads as TGCAGTGCTAGAGATATGCGGGGCCCCCTAGAGACCCAGTACTTC. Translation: CSARDMRGPLETQYF.

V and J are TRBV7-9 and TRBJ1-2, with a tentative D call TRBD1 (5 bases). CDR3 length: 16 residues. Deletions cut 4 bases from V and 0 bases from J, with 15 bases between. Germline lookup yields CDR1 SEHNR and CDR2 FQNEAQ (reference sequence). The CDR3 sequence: CASSSRQIASNYGYTF. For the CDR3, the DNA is TGTGCCAGCAGCTCCCGACAGATCGCCTCTAACTATGGCTACACCTTC.

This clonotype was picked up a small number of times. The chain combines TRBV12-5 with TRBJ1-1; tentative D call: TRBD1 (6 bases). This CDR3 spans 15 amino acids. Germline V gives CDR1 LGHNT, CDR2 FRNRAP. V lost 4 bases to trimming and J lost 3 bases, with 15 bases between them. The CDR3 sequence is CASGWVQGLDTEAFF. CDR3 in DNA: TGTGCTAGTGGTTGGGTACAGGGATTGGACACTGAAGCTTTCTTT.

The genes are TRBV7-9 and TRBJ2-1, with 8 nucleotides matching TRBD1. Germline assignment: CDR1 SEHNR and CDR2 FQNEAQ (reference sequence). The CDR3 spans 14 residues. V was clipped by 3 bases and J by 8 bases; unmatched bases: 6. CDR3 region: CASSFQGAGDEQFF. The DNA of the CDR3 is TGTGCCAGCAGCTTCCAGGGGGCTGGGGATGAGCAGTTCTTC.

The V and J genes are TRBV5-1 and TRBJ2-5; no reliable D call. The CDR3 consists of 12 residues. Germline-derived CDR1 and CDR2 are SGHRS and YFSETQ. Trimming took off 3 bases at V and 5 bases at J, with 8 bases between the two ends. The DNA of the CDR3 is TGCGCCAGCAGCTGGAACGGGGAGACCCAGTACTTC. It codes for CASSWNGETQYF. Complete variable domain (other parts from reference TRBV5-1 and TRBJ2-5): KAGVTQTPRYLIKTRGQQVTLSCSPISGHRSVSWYQQTPGQGLQFLFEYFSETQRNKGNFPGRFSGRQFSNSRSEMNVSTLELGDSALYLCASSWNGETQYFGPGTRLLVL.

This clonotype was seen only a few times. CDR3 DNA sequence: TGCGCCAGCAGCCAAGGCACCGGGACAGTATCCTACGAGCAGTACTTC. It is translated as CASSQGTGTVSYEQYF. J is TRBJ2-7 and V is TRBV4-3, with 7 bases aligning to TRBD1. Germline V gene lookup returns CDR1 LGHNA and CDR2 YSLEER. Trimming took 1 base from V and 1 from J; bases not matched to a gene: 7. The CDR3 is 16 amino acids.

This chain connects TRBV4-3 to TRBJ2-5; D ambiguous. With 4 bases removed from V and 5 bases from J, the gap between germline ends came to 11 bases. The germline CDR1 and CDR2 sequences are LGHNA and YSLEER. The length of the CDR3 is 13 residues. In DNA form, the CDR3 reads TGCGCCAGCAGCCCGACCAAGAGGGAGACCCAGTACTTC. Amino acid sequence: CASSPTKRETQYF.

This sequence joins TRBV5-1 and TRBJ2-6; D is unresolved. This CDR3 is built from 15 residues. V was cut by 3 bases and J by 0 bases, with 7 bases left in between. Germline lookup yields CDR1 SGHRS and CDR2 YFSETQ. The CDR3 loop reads CASSSMISGANVLTF. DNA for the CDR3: TGCGCCAGCAGCTCAATGATCTCTGGGGCCAACGTCCTGACTTTC.

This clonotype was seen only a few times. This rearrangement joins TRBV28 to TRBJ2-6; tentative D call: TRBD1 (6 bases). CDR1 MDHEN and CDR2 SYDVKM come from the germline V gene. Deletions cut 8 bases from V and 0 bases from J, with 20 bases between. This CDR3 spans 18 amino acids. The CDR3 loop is CASSPIGQGSSGANVLTF. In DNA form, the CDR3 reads TGTGCCAGCTCCCCGATTGGGCAGGGGAGCTCTGGGGCCAACGTCCTGACTTTC.

The CDR3 coding sequence is TGTGCCAGCAGCCAAGATTCAATTCGGCTAGCGCGGGAGACCCAGTACTTC. The encoded protein is CASSQDSIRLARETQYF. The rearrangement joins TRBV3-1 to TRBJ2-5, with D possibly matching TRBD2 (6 bases). This CDR3 has 17 residues. The V gene's germline CDR1 is LGHDT and CDR2 YNNKEL (reference sequence). The V gene lost 0 bases and the J gene lost 5 bases, with 19 bases spanning the gap.

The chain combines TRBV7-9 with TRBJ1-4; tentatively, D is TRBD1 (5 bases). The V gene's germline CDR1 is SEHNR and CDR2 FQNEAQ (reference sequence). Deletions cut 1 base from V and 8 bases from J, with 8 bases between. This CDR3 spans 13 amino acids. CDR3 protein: CASSLDEGEKLFF. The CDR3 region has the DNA TGTGCCAGCAGCTTAGATGAGGGGGAAAAACTGTTTTTT.

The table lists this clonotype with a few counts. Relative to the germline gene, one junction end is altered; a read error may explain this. CDR3 DNA sequence: TGTGCCAGCAGCCGGGACAGGGGAGTCGACGAGCGGTACTTC. The encoded protein is CASSRDRGVDERYF. The chain has TRBV5-5 and TRBJ2-7; 10 positions match TRBD1. The length of the CDR3 is 14 residues. Germline V CDR1 and CDR2: SGHKS, YYEKEE (reference sequence).

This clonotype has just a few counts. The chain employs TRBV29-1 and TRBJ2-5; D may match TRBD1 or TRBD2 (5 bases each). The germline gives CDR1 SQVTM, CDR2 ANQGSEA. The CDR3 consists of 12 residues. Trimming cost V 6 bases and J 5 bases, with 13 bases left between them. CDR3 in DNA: TGCAGCGTGGGGACGACCTCGGAGACCCAGTACTTC. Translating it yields CSVGTTSETQYF.

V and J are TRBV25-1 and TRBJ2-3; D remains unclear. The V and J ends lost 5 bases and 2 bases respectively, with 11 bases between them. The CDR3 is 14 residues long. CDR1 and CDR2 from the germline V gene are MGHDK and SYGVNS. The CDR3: CASSPGYTTDTQYF. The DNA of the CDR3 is TGTGCCAGCAGTCCAGGATATACCACAGATACGCAGTATTTT.